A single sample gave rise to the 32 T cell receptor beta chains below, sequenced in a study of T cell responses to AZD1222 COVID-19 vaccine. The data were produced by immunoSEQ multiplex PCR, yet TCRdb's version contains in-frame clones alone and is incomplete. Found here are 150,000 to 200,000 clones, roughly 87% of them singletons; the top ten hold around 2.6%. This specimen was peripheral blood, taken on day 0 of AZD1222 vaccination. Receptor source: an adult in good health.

The CDR3 region is CASSQTDGNSPLHF. CDR3 coding DNA: TGCGCCAGCAGCCAAACTGACGGGAATTCACCCCTCCACTTT. V usage is TRBV4-1 and J usage is TRBJ1-6, with no clear D. The CDR3 sequence is 14 residues long. Trimming left V 2 bases short and J 7 bases short, with 9 bases between. The germline V gene encodes CDR1 MGHRA and CDR2 YSYEKL.

The CDR3 loop is CSASGRNEQFF. The CDR3 DNA reads as TGCAGTGCTAGTGGGAGGAATGAGCAGTTCTTC. The chain uses TRBV20-1 and TRBJ2-1; maybe TRBD2 (6 bases). Germline V CDR1 and CDR2: DFQATT, SNEGSKA (reference sequence). The CDR3 is 11 residues long. V shed 3 bases and J shed 7 bases, with 7 bases lying between them.

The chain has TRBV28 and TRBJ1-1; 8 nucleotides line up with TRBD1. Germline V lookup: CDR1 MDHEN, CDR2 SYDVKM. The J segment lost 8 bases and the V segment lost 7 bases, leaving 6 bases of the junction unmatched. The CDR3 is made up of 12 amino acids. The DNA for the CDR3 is TGTGCCAGCACCCCGGACAGGGTGGAAGCTTTCTTT. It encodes CASTPDRVEAFF.

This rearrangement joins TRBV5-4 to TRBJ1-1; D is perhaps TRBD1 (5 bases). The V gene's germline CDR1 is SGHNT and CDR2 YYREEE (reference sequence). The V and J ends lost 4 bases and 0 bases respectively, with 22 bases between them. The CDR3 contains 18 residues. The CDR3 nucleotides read TGTGCCAGCAGCCCTCGGGGCCGGGCGTCGTTGATGAACACTGAAGCTTTCTTT. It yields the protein CASSPRGRASLMNTEAFF.

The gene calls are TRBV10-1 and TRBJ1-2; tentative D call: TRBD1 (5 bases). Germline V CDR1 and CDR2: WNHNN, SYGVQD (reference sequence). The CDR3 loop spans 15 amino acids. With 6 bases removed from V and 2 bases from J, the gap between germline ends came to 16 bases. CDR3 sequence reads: CASRDTETGNYGYTF. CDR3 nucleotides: TGCGCCAGCAGGGACACGGAGACGGGGAACTATGGCTACACCTTC.

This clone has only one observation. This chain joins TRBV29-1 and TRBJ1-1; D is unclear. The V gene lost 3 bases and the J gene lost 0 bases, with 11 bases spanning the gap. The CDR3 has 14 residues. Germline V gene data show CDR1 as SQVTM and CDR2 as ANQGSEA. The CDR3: CSVDRAVMNTEAFF. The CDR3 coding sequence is TGCAGCGTTGATAGGGCAGTTATGAACACTGAAGCTTTCTTT.

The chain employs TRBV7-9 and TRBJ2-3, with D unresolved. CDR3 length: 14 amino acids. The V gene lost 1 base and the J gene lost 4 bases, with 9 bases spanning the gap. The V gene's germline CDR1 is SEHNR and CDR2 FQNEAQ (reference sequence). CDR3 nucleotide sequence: TGTGCCAGCAGCTTAGGTATGGGCGCAGATACGCAGTATTTT. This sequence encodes CASSLGMGADTQYF. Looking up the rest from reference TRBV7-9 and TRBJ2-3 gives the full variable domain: DTGVSQNPRHKITKRGQNVTFRCDPISEHNRLYWYRQTLGQGPEFLTYFQNEAQLEKSRLLSDRFSAERPKGSFSTLEIQRTEQGDSAMYLCASSLGMGADTQYFGPGTRLTVL.

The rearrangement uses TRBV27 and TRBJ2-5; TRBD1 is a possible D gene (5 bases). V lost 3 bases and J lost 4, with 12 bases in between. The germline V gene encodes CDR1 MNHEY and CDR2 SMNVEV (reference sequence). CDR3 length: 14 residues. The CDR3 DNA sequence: TGTGCCAGCAGTTTCTCAGGGTCGAGAGAGACCCAGTACTTC. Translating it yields CASSFSGSRETQYF.

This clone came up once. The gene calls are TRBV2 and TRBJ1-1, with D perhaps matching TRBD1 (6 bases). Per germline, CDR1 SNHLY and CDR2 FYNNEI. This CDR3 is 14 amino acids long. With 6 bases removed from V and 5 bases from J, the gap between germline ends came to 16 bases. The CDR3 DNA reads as TGTGCCAGCAGCCAGGAGGGGGTGGCAACTGAAGCTTTCTTT. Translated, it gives CASSQEGVATEAFF.

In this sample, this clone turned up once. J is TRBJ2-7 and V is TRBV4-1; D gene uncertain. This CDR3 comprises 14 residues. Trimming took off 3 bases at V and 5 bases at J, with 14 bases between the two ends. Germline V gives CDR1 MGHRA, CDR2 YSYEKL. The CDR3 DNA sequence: TGCGCCAGCAGCCAGTCGAGAAGCGTGGACGAGCAGTACTTC. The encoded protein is CASSQSRSVDEQYF.

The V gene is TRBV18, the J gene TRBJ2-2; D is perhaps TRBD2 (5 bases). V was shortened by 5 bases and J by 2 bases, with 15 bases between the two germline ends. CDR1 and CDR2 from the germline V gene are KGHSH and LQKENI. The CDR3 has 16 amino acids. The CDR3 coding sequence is TGTGCCAGCTCAAAGGAAACGGGATCCAACACCGGGGAGCTGTTTTTT. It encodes CASSKETGSNTGELFF. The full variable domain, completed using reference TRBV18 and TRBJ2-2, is NAGVMQNPRHLVRRRGQEARLRCSPMKGHSHVYWYRQLPEEGLKFMVYLQKENIIDESGMPKERFSAEFPKEGPSILRIQQVVRGDSAAYFCASSKETGSNTGELFFGEGSRLTVL.

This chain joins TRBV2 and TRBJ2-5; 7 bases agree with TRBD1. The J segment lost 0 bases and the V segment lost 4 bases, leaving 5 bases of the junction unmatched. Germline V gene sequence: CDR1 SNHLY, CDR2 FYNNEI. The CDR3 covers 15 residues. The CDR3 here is CASSGGTAYQETQYF. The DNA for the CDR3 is TGTGCCAGCAGTGGAGGGACAGCGTACCAAGAGACCCAGTACTTC.

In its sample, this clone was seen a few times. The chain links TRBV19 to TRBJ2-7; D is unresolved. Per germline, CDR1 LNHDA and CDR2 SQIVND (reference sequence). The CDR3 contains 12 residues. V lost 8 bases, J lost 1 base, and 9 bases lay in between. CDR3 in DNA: TGTGCCAGTGACGACGGTTCCTACGAGCAGTACTTC. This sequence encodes CASDDGSYEQYF.

Here the CDR3 DNA reads TGTGCCAGCAGTTTGATGAAGAACACTGAAGCTTTCTTT. Residues: CASSLMKNTEAFF. This sequence joins TRBV28 and TRBJ1-1; D unresolved. Germline V gives CDR1 MDHEN, CDR2 SYDVKM. The CDR3 is 13 residues long. The germline V and J ends were trimmed by 3 bases and 1 base, with 6 bases remaining between them.

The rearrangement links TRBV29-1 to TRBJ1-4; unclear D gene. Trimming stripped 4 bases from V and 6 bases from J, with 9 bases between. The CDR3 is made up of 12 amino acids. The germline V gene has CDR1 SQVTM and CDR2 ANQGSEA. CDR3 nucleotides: TGCAGCGTTGGGGGAGGGTATGAAAAACTGTTTTTT. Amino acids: CSVGGGYEKLFF.

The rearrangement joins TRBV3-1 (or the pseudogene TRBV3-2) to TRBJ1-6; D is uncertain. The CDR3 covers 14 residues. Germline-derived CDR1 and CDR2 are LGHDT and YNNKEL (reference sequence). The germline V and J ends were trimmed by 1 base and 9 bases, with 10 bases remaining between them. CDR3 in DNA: TGTGCCAGCAGCCAAGGGGTTCTTGTTTCACCCCTCCACTTT. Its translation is CASSQGVLVSPLHF.

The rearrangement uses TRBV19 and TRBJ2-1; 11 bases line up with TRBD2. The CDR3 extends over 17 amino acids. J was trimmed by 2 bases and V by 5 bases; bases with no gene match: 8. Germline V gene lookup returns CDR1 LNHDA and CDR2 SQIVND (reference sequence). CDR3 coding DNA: TGTGCCAGTAGTCCCAGCCCGACTAGCGGGACCTACAATGAGCAGTTCTTC. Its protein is CASSPSPTSGTYNEQFF.

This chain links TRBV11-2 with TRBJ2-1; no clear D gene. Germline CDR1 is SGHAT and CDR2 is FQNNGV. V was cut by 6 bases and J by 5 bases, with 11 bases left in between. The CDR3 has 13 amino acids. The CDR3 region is CASSSASHNEQFF. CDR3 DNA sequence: TGTGCCAGCAGTTCAGCCAGTCACAATGAGCAGTTCTTC.

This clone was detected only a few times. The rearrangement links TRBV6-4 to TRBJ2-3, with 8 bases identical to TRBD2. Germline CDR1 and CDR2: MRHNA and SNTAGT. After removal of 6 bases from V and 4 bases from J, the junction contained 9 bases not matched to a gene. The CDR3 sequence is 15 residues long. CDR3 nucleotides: TGTGCCAGCAGCAAAGGGAGCGGGAGCTCAGATACGCAGTATTTT. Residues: CASSKGSGSSDTQYF.

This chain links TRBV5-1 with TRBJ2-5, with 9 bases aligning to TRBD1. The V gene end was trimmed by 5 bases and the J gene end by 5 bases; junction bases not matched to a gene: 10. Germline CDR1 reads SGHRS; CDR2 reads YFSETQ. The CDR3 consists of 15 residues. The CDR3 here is CASSFGTGLDETQYF. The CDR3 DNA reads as TGCGCCAGCAGTTTCGGGACAGGGTTGGATGAGACCCAGTACTTC. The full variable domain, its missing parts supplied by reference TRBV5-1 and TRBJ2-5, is KAGVTQTPRYLIKTRGQQVTLSCSPISGHRSVSWYQQTPGQGLQFLFEYFSETQRNKGNFPGRFSGRQFSNSRSEMNVSTLELGDSALYLCASSFGTGLDETQYFGPGTRLLVL.

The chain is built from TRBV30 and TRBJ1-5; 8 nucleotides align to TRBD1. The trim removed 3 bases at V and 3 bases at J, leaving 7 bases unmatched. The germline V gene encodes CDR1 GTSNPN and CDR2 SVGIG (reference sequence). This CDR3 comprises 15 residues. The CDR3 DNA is TGTGCCTGGAGCGCAGGGGGCCTCAACAATCAGCCCCAGCATTTT. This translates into CAWSAGGLNNQPQHF. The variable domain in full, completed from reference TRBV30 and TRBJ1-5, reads SQTIHQWPATLVQPVGSPLSLECTVEGTSNPNLYWYRQAAGRGLQLLFYSVGIGQISSEVPQNLSASRPQDRQFILSSKKLLLSDSGFYLCAWSAGGLNNQPQHFGDGTRLSIL.

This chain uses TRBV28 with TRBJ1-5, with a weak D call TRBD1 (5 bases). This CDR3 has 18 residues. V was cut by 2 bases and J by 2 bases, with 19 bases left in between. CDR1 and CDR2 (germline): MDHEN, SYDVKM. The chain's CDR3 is CASSLSPVAGGGNQPQHF. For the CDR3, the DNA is TGTGCCAGCAGTTTAAGCCCGGTAGCCGGGGGGGGCAATCAGCCCCAGCATTTT.

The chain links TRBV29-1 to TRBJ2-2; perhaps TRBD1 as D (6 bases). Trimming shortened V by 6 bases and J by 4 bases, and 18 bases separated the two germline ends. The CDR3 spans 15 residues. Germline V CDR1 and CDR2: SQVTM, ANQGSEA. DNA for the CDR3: TGCAGCGTGGAGGAGAACAGGGCCGGCACCGGGGAGCTGTTTTTT. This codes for CSVEENRAGTGELFF.

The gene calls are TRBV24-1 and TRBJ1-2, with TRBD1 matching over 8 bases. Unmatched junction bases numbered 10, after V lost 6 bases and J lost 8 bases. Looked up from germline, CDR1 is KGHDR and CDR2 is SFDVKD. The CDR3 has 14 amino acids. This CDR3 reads CATSSTGGARGYTF. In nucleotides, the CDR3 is TGTGCCACCAGTTCCACAGGGGGGGCCCGAGGCTACACCTTC.

CDR3 in amino acids: CASRQSRGMNTEAFF. CDR3 nucleotides: TGTGCCAGCAGACAGTCGCGGGGCATGAACACTGAAGCTTTCTTT. This sequence joins TRBV28 and TRBJ1-1; D perhaps matches TRBD1 (5 bases). V was cut by 6 bases and J by 0 bases, with 14 bases left in between. Germline CDR1 is MDHEN and CDR2 is SYDVKM. The CDR3 is 15 amino acids.

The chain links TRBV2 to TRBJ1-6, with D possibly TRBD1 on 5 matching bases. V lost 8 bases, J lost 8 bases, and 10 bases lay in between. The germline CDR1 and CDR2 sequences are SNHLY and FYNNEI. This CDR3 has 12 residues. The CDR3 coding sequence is TGTGCCAGCGATGACAGTTATTCACCCCTCCACTTT. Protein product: CASDDSYSPLHF.

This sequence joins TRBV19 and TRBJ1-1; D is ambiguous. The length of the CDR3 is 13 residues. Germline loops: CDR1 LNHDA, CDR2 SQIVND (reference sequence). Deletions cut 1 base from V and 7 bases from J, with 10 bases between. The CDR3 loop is CASSIVRMREAFF. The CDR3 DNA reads TGTGCCAGTAGTATAGTTCGGATGCGTGAAGCTTTCTTT. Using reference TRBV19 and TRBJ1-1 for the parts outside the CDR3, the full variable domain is DGGITQSPKYLFRKEGQNVTLSCEQNLNHDAMYWYRQDPGQGLRLIYYSQIVNDFQKGDIAEGYSVSREKKESFPLTVTSAQKNPTAFYLCASSIVRMREAFFGQGTRLTVV.

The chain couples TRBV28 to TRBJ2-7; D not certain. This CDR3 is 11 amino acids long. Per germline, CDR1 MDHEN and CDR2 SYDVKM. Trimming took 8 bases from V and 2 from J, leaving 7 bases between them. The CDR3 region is CASGKPYEQYF. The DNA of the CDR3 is TGTGCCAGCGGGAAGCCCTACGAGCAGTACTTC.

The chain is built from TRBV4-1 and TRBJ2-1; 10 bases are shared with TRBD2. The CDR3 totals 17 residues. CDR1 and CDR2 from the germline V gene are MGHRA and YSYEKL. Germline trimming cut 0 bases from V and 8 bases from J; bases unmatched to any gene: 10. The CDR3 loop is CASSQDSASGRLYEQFF. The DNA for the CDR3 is TGCGCCAGCAGCCAAGACTCGGCTAGCGGGAGACTCTATGAGCAGTTCTTC.

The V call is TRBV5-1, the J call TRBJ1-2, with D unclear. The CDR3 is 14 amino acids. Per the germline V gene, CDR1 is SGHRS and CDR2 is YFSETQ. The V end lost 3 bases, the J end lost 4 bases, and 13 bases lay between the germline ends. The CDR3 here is CASSSLSGIYGYTF. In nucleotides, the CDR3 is TGCGCCAGCAGCTCCCTGTCGGGGATCTATGGCTACACCTTC. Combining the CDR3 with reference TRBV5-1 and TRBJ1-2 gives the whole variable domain KAGVTQTPRYLIKTRGQQVTLSCSPISGHRSVSWYQQTPGQGLQFLFEYFSETQRNKGNFPGRFSGRQFSNSRSEMNVSTLELGDSALYLCASSSLSGIYGYTFGSGTRLTVV.

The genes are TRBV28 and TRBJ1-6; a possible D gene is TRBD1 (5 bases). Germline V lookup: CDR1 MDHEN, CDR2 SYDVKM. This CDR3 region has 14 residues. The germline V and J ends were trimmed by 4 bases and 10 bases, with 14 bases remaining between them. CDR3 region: CASSSGVGNSPLHF. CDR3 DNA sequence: TGTGCCAGCAGTTCGGGGGTTGGGAACTCACCCCTCCACTTT.

CDR3 in DNA: TGTGCCTGGAGTCATATGGGTGGGGATGAGCAGTTCTTC. Its translation: CAWSHMGGDEQFF. The chain carries TRBV30 and TRBJ2-1; D not certain. V shed 2 bases and J shed 8 bases, with 13 bases lying between them. In germline, CDR1 is GTSNPN, CDR2 SVGIG (reference sequence). The CDR3 spans 13 residues.